This is a list of T cell receptor beta chains from one sample in a study of OX40 agonist ivuxolimab in advanced cancers. This table comes from immunoSEQ multiplex PCR, and its TCRdb copy is limited to in-frame clones, with some not included. This sample has tens of thousands of clones; roughly 90% occur once, and the top ten carry under 10%. The sequencing here drew on CD4+ or CD8+ T cells sorted from blood, taken in a trial of the OX40 agonist ivuxolimab. The receptors originated from an adult with an advanced solid tumor such as melanoma, head and neck, liver or kidney cancer. CDR3s include the opening cysteine and the closing phenylalanine or tryptophan. The order of the fields is V gene, D gene, CDR3 length, clone size, J gene, CDR3 DNA, CDR3 protein. D genes are given only for firm matches. Only part of the rows carry a size: once, few, many, or a class if the clone is expanded.

V: TRBV20-1; D: NA; length: 11; size: NA; J: TRBJ2-7; DNA: TGCAGGGGGGGGCGGGGGAACGAGCAGTACTTC; CDR3: CRGGRGNEQYF
V: TRBV5-3; D: NA; length: 14; size: once; J: TRBJ1-5; DNA: TGTGCCAGAAGCTCTAGGGGTGGCGATCAGCCCCAGCATTTT; CDR3: CARSSRGGDQPQHF
V: TRBV4-1; D: NA; length: 15; size: NA; J: TRBJ1-3; DNA: TGCGCCAGCAGCTTGGGTGAGGTCCCCGGAAACACCATATATTTT; CDR3: CASSLGEVPGNTIYF
V: TRBV2; D: NA; length: 16; size: NA; J: TRBJ2-7; DNA: TGTGCCAGCAGTGAAGCCGAGACAGGAATGGTCTACGAGCAGTACTTC; CDR3: CASSEAETGMVYEQYF
V: TRBV27; D: TRBD2; length: 17; size: NA; J: TRBJ2-1; DNA: TGTGCCAGCAGTCCAACTAGCGGGGGGAGCTCCTACAATGAGCAGTTCTTC; CDR3: CASSPTSGGSSYNEQFF
V: TRBV9; D: NA; length: 14; size: NA; J: TRBJ2-7; DNA: TGTGCCAGCAGCGCGGCCGGGGGAGCCTACGAGCAGTACTTC; CDR3: CASSAAGGAYEQYF
V: TRBV4-1; D: NA; length: 18; size: NA; J: TRBJ1-1; DNA: TGCGCCAGCAGCCAAGATACCGGAGCCATGGTTGGGAACACTGAAGCTTTCTTT; CDR3: CASSQDTGAMVGNTEAFF
V: TRBV19; D: NA; length: 14; size: once; J: TRBJ2-7; DNA: TGTGCCAGTAGTATAGTTGGGGGCTCCTCCGAGCAGTACTTC; CDR3: CASSIVGGSSEQYF
V: TRBV13; D: NA; length: 12; size: once; J: TRBJ2-7; DNA: TGTGCCAGCAGCCCAGGGGCAGGCGAGCAGTACTTC; CDR3: CASSPGAGEQYF
V: TRBV27; D: NA; length: 13; size: NA; J: TRBJ1-2; DNA: TGTGCCAGCAGTGGGGGGCTGATCTATGGCTACACCTTC; CDR3: CASSGGLIYGYTF
V: TRBV2; D: NA; length: 13; size: NA; J: TRBJ2-7; DNA: TGTGCCAGCAGTGTAGGGGTAACCTACGAGCAGTACTTC; CDR3: CASSVGVTYEQYF
V: TRBV27; D: NA; length: 18; size: NA; J: TRBJ1-5; DNA: TGTGCCAGCAGTTTATCGATAGGGACCTTAGGGAGCAATCAGCCCCAGCATTTT; CDR3: CASSLSIGTLGSNQPQHF
V: TRBV5-4; D: NA; length: 11; size: NA; J: TRBJ2-3; DNA: TGTGCCAGCAGCGAATACGATACGCAGTATTTT; CDR3: CASSEYDTQYF